One and the same sample provided the 10 T cell receptor beta chains below, sequenced in a study of blood T cell repertoires in COVID-19. TCRdb's copy holds only in-frame clones and misses some; the assay was immunoSEQ multiplex PCR. The table includes a few hundred thousand clones, around nine tenths detected once. Sequenced sample: PBMCs or T cells enriched from blood (not recorded which). The receptor source for this set is a woman aged 45-65 years who had recovered from COVID-19.

The chain uses TRBV6-5 and TRBJ1-2; no firm D call. Trimming cost V 6 bases and J 10 bases, with 18 bases left between them. Per the germline V gene, CDR1 is MNHEY and CDR2 is SVGAGI. The CDR3 has 13 residues. CDR3 sequence reads: CASSRETKGFYTF. The DNA for the CDR3 is TGTGCCAGCAGCCGGGAAACCAAGGGATTCTACACCTTC.

Note on this clone: One junction end disagrees with the germline gene, perhaps due to a read error. V usage is TRBV4-3 and J usage is TRBJ2-1; 14 bases map to TRBD2. Germline V lookup: CDR1 LGHNA, CDR2 YSLEER. This CDR3 comprises 17 residues. CDR3 DNA sequence: TGCGCCAGCAGCCCCGGGCCGGGACTAGCGGGGGTATCTCTGGAGATCTTC. Its protein product is CASSPGPGLAGVSLEIF.

This rearrangement joins TRBV18 to TRBJ2-2; TRBD1 is a possible D gene (6 bases). V was pared by 6 bases and J by 4 bases, with 18 bases between. The CDR3 is 16 amino acids. The V gene's germline CDR1 is KGHSH and CDR2 LQKENI. CDR3: CASSIPGATSTGELFF. CDR3 in DNA: TGTGCCAGCTCCATCCCAGGGGCCACATCCACCGGGGAGCTGTTTTTT.

V usage is TRBV2 and J usage is TRBJ1-2, with D possibly matching TRBD1 (5 bases). The germline gives CDR1 SNHLY, CDR2 FYNNEI. The length of the CDR3 is 12 residues. V was cut by 6 bases and J by 7 bases, with 12 bases left in between. The CDR3 DNA reads TGTGCCAGCAGAAACATGGGGCTTGGCTACACCTTC. Translation: CASRNMGLGYTF.

This clone was detected a few times. The chain combines TRBV10-3 with TRBJ2-1, with 8 positions matching TRBD1. V was clipped by 3 bases and J by 6 bases; unmatched bases: 4. CDR3 length equals 14 residues. CDR1 is ENHRY, CDR2 SYGVKD, per germline. CDR3 nucleotide sequence: TGTGCCATCAGTGAACAGGGGGAGATCAATGAGCAGTTCTTC. Encoded protein: CAISEQGEINEQFF.

V and J are TRBV21-1 and TRBJ1-1; no DNA check was done on the table's D call, TRBD1. TRBV21-1 has pseudogene status. There are 14 residues in the CDR3. The CDR3 protein is CASSTRQGDTEAFF. The CDR3 DNA is TGTGCCAGCAGCACCCGACAGGGGGACACTGAAGCTTTCTTT.

This clone was picked up a small number of times. In the same sample, other DNA sequences code for this CDR3. The rearrangement links TRBV19 to TRBJ1-1; D is unresolved. Trimming took 1 base from V and 0 from J, leaving 6 bases between them. Germline lookup yields CDR1 LNHDA and CDR2 SQIVND (reference sequence). There are 14 residues in the CDR3. Written as DNA, the CDR3 is TGTGCCAGTAGTATAGGAACAATGAACACTGAAGCTTTCTTT. Amino acid sequence: CASSIGTMNTEAFF.

In this sample, this clone turned up once. The genes are TRBV12-3 or TRBV12-4 and TRBJ1-1, with 8 bases fitting TRBD1. The CDR3 runs 13 residues. The V and J ends lost 4 bases and 7 bases, in that order; junction bases with no gene match: 5. The CDR3 loop reads CASSSQGAGEAFF. CDR3 DNA: TGTGCCAGCAGTTCCCAGGGGGCGGGTGAAGCTTTCTTT.

This clone was seen once. The genes are TRBV20-1 and TRBJ1-4; tentatively, D is TRBD1 (5 bases). CDR1 DFQATT and CDR2 SNEGSKA come from the germline V gene (reference sequence). Trimming shortened V by 7 bases and J by 13 bases, and 16 bases separated the two germline ends. This CDR3 comprises 11 residues. The CDR3 here is CSGQGGEGLFF. DNA of the CDR3: TGCAGTGGCCAGGGTGGAGAAGGACTGTTTTTT.

The chain combines TRBV7-9 with TRBJ2-7; TRBD1 is a possible D gene (5 bases). The CDR3 spans 15 residues. Germline V gives CDR1 SEHNR, CDR2 FQNEAQ (reference sequence). The V gene lost 6 bases and the J gene lost 0 bases, with 15 bases spanning the gap. Here the CDR3 reads CASSPTEPSSYEQYF. CDR3 sequence (DNA): TGTGCCAGCAGTCCGACAGAGCCGAGCTCCTACGAGCAGTACTTC.